The 8 T cell receptor beta chains given below trace back to one sample, sequenced in a study of vaccination and CD4 T cells after COVID-19 (dated 2022 in TCRdb). Receptors were amplified or captured by PCR. The data were produced on an Illumina iSeq 100. TCR sequencing of DNA from cultured CD4+ T cells used the Oncomine TCR Beta short-read assay at the Johns Hopkins FTIC core. TCRdb reprocessing: public reads trimmed at Q25 with fastp, clones called with MiXCR, in-frame beta chains kept. All rows with the same CDR3 protein become a single entry with the most common DNA and genes. For this sample the table gives under 20,000 distinct CDR3 sequences, of which 58% were detected only once. 8.5% to 10% of the sample rests with the top ten. The sample's treatment or condition label, decoded: approximately 9-day PBMC culture with coronavirus spike peptide pools or control peptides (ViraFEST assay). Their target antigens are unknown.

The sample was CD4+ T cells from blood, cultured in vitro, taken after SARS-CoV-2 vaccination. These receptors came from a human donor who had recovered from COVID-19.

The chain employs TRBV2 and TRBJ1-5; possible D gene TRBD1, 5 bases. CDR1 SNHLY and CDR2 FYNNEI come from the germline V gene. CDR3 length: 13 residues. V was cut by 7 bases and J by 3 bases, with 10 bases left in between. The CDR3: CASNRGNNQPQHF. In DNA, the CDR3 is TGTGCCAGCAATCGGGGCAACAATCAGCCCCAGCATTTT.

The gene calls are TRBV27 and TRBJ2-6, with 9 bases that match TRBD2. The junction had 12 bases not matched to a gene; V was cut back by 8 bases and J by 4 bases. Germline V lookup: CDR1 MNHEY, CDR2 SMNVEV (reference sequence). The length of the CDR3 is 17 residues. CDR3 region: CASSQTGTSHGANVLTF. The CDR3 nucleotides read TGTGCCAGCTCCCAAACCGGGACTAGCCACGGGGCCAACGTCCTGACTTTC.

This chain connects TRBV6-1 to TRBJ2-7; the D is unclear. Trimming shortened V by 6 bases and J by 5 bases, and 8 bases separated the two germline ends. The CDR3 sequence is 11 residues long. Germline loops: CDR1 MNHNS, CDR2 SASEGT. The CDR3 is CASRWSNEQYF. CDR3 nucleotides: TGTGCCAGCAGGTGGTCCAACGAGCAGTACTTC.

The chain joins TRBV2 to TRBJ2-1; 10 bases line up with TRBD2. The CDR3 sequence is 14 residues long. Germline CDR1 and CDR2: SNHLY and FYNNEI. J lost 2 bases, V lost 6 bases, and 1 base had no gene match. This chain's CDR3 is CASRGLAAYNEQFF. The CDR3 DNA follows: TGTGCCAGCAGAGGACTAGCGGCCTACAATGAGCAGTTCTTC. The full variable domain, its missing parts supplied by reference TRBV2 and TRBJ2-1, is EPEVTQTPSHQVTQMGQEVILRCVPISNHLYFYWYRQILGQKVEFLVSFYNNEISEKSEIFDDQFSVERPDGSNFTLKIRSTKLEDSAMYFCASRGLAAYNEQFFGPGTRLTVL.

V is TRBV20-1 and J is TRBJ1-1; TRBD1 matches at 8 bases. The CDR3 is 14 amino acids. Germline V gene lookup returns CDR1 DFQATT and CDR2 SNEGSKA (reference sequence). The ends lost 6 bases at V and 5 bases at J; junction bases unmatched: 11. The CDR3 DNA follows: TGCAGTGCGGGGCAGGGGGCGGGAGGTACTGAAGCTTTCTTT. This codes for CSAGQGAGGTEAFF.

The V call is TRBV19, the J call TRBJ2-6; D is undetermined. With 5 bases removed from V and 2 bases from J, the gap between germline ends came to 7 bases. Germline lookup yields CDR1 LNHDA and CDR2 SQIVND (reference sequence). CDR3 length: 14 residues. CDR3 sequence reads: CASSFSAGANVLTF. The CDR3 nucleotides are TGTGCCAGTAGTTTTTCAGCTGGGGCCAACGTCCTGACTTTC.

This chain links TRBV2 with TRBJ1-2, with D unclear. Germline-derived CDR1 and CDR2 are SNHLY and FYNNEI. This CDR3 has 11 amino acids. The ends were cut back, 7 bases at V and 2 bases at J, with 5 bases in the middle. The CDR3 spells CASTENYGYTF. The CDR3 DNA follows: TGTGCCAGCACGGAGAACTATGGCTACACCTTC. Full variable domain (missing parts from reference TRBV2 and TRBJ1-2): EPEVTQTPSHQVTQMGQEVILRCVPISNHLYFYWYRQILGQKVEFLVSFYNNEISEKSEIFDDQFSVERPDGSNFTLKIRSTKLEDSAMYFCASTENYGYTFGSGTRLTVV.

This clonotype was observed a single time. The chain is built from TRBV12-3 or TRBV12-4 and TRBJ1-5; possibly TRBD1 for D (5 bases). The V gene lost 2 bases and the J gene lost 6 bases, with 20 bases spanning the gap. This CDR3 comprises 17 residues. The CDR3, as DNA: TGTGCCAGCAGTTTAAAGGTACTAGGGGATGTAGGTCAGCCCCAGCATTTT. Residues: CASSLKVLGDVGQPQHF.